This T cell receptor (beta chain) was observed in a study of Tregs in tolerant kidney transplant recipients. As regards this clone: As yet, its antigen is unknown.

Regarding the study as a whole: The small number of patients limits these findings pending further validation. Activated donor B cell expansion appeared to reveal the most relevant donor-specific TCRbeta repertoire.

Germline-derived CDR1 and CDR2 are LNHDA and SQIVND (reference sequence). The V segment lost 9 bases and the J segment 4 bases; nucleotides outside the gene matches: 10. The CDR3 extends over 14 amino acids. Sequenced by immunoSEQ multiplex PCR; TCRdb stores in-frame clones only, minus some. The sample has roughly 250,000 clones, 65% to 85% seen once; the top ten hold less than 0.75%. CD4+CD25+CD127- Tregs, CD4+CD25- non-Tregs, CD4 and CD8 cells were sorted. The rearrangement uses TRBV19 and TRBJ1-2, with 8 bases matching TRBD1. Specimen: CD4+ T cells from blood. This sequence was found in a human donor in good health. CDR3 in amino acids: CASSEQGEGYGYTF. The CDR3 DNA reads as TGTGCCAGCTCTGAACAGGGGGAGGGCTATGGCTACACCTTC.